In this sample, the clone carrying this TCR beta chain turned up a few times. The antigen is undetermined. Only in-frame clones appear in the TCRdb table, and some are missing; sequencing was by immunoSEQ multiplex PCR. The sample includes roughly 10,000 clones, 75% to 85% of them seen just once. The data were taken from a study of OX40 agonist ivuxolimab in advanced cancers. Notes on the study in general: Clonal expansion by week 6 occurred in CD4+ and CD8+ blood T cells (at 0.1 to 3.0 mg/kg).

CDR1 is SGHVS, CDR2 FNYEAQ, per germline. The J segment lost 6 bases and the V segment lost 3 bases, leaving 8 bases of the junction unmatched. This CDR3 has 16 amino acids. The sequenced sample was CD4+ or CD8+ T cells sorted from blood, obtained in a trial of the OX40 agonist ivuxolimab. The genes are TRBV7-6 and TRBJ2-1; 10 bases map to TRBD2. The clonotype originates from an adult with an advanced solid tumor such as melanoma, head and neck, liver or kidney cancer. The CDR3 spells CASSLGTSGEGNEQFF. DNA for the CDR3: TGTGCCAGCAGCTTGGGAACTAGCGGGGAGGGCAATGAGCAGTTCTTC.